The T cell receptor beta chain under discussion was sequenced for a study of blood T cell repertoires in COVID-19. In the study overall: The analysed material was cDNA or gDNA that came from T cells, B-cell-depleted T cells, or PBMCs.

Study processing details: Nucleated cell number was recorded as an estimate derived from reference gene primer amplification. The assay was immunoSEQ multiplex PCR, and TCRdb's table has in-frame clones only and misses some. The DNA gave D and trimming, while V, J and clone size come from that table. In the table there are 390,000 or so clones, roughly 90% of which are singletons. This clone was seen only a few times. V lost 4 bases to trimming and J lost 2 bases, with 12 bases between them. The germline V gene has CDR1 SNHLY and CDR2 FYNNEI. CDR3 size: 14 residues. Input material: peripheral blood. The clonotype was recovered from a man younger than 30 with active or convalescent COVID-19. V is TRBV2 and J is TRBJ2-7; a weak D match, TRBD1 (5 bases). The CDR3 nucleotides read TGTGCCAGCAGTGTCTTGCGACAGCCCTACGAGCAGTACTTC. Its protein product is CASSVLRQPYEQYF.